This T cell receptor beta chain was profiled in a study of shared clonotypes between healthy human individuals. CD45RO-negative, CCR7-selected cells formed the naive CD8 fraction, which excluded terminally differentiated effector memory CD45RA+ cells. Points from the study as a whole: Memory subsets generally showed smaller estimated richness than naive subsets did. Lower generation probabilities were found for non-shared clonotypes than for those shared by all four donors.

On this clone: The target antigen is unknown.

The repertoire was sequenced with immunoSEQ multiplex PCR; TCRdb's copy has only in-frame clones and lacks some. The sample carries roughly 1,800,000 clones, about 95% recorded once. The sequencing input was naive CD8+ T cells sorted from blood. The source is a young man in good health.

The CDR3 bases are TGTGCCAGCAGCCGAACCGGCGCAGCCTACGAGCAGTACTTC. It is translated as CASSRTGAAYEQYF. V gene TRBV9 combines with J gene TRBJ2-7; D not certain. The CDR3 loop spans 14 amino acids. Trimming removed 4 bases from V and 2 bases from J, with 13 bases in between. Germline-derived CDR1 and CDR2 are SGDLS and YYNGEE.